This T cell receptor (beta chain) was captured by sequencing in a study of CD4+ T cells in melanoma. There are 14 residues in the CDR3. The V gene lost 0 bases and the J gene lost 6 bases, with 7 bases spanning the gap. CDR1 and CDR2 (germline): SGDLS, YYNGEE. Some clones are missing from TCRdb's copy, which holds only in-frame ones; the method was immunoSEQ multiplex PCR. The table records over 130,000 clones, around nine tenths of them present only once. This clone was picked up one time. The antigen remains undetermined. General observations from the study: In melanoma, neoantigen-specific CD4+ T cells reportedly differed in differentiation state. CD8+ T cell, macrophage and B cell function reportedly correlated with neoantigen-specific CD4+ T cells.

V is TRBV9 and J is TRBJ1-6; unclear D gene. The source is a human donor with melanoma. CDR3 sequence reads: CASSVEGSNSPLHF. Here the CDR3 DNA reads TGTGCCAGCAGCGTAGAGGGCAGTAATTCACCCCTCCACTTT.